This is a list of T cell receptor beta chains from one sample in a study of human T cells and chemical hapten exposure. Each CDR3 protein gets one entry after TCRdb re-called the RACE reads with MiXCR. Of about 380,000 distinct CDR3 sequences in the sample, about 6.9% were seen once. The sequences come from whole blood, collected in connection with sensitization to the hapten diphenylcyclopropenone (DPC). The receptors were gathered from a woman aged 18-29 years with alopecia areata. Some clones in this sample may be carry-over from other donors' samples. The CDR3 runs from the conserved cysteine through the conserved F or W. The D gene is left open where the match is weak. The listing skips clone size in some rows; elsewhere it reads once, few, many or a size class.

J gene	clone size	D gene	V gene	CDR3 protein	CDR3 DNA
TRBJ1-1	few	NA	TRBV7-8	CASTHRRLGEEAFF	TGTGCCAGCACCCACAGGCGCCTTGGGGAAGAAGCTTTCTTT
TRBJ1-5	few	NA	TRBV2	CASSGERDNQPQHF	TGTGCCAGCAGTGGGGAACGGGACAATCAGCCCCAGCATTTT
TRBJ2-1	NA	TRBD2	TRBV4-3	CASSQDLAGDGNEQFF	TGCGCCAGCAGCCAAGATCTAGCGGGTGATGGAAATGAGCAGTTCTTC
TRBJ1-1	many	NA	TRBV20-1	CSARAGAGEAFF	TGCAGTGCTAGAGCGGGGGCAGGTGAAGCTTTCTTT
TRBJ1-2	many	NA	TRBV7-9	CASSLQGPTYGYTF	TGTGCCAGCAGCTTACAGGGCCCAACCTATGGCTACACCTTC
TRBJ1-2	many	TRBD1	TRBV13	CASSPDRAPGLTF	TGTGCCAGCAGCCCTGACAGGGCCCCTGGGTTAACCTTC
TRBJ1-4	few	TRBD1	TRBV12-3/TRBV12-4	CASSFLMVRDRGTNEKLFF	TGTGCCAGCAGCTTCCTCATGGTCCGGGACAGGGGGACTAATGAAAAACTGTTTTTT
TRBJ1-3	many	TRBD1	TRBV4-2	CASSQEDRAGNTIYF	TGTGCCAGCAGCCAAGAGGACAGGGCTGGAAACACCATATATTTT
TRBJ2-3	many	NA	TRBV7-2	CASSLAGGRSTDTQYF	TGTGCCAGCAGCTTGGCCGGGGGCCGAAGCACAGATACGCAGTATTTT
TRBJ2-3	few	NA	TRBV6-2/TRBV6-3	CASHRDSLSTDTQYF	TGTGCCAGCCACCGGGACTCCTTGAGCACAGATACGCAGTATTTT
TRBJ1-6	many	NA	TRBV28	CASSFENSYNSPLHF	TGTGCCAGCAGTTTTGAGAACTCCTATAATTCACCCCTCCACTTT
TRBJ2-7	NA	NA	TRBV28	CASSLLVLQGGPREQYF	TGTGCCAGCAGTTTATTGGTTCTGCAGGGAGGACCCCGCGAGCAGTACTTC
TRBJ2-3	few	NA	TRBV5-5	CASSLDFGTSTDTQYF	TGTGCCAGCAGCTTGGATTTCGGGACCAGTACAGATACGCAGTATTTT
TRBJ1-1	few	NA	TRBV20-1	CSARVTGNTEAFF	TGCAGTGCTAGAGTCACAGGGAACACTGAAGCTTTCTTT
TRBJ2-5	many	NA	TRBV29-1	CSVEVVGGETQYF	TGCAGCGTTGAGGTCGTCGGGGGAGAGACCCAGTACTTC
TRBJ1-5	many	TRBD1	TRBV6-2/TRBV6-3	CASSTGTAFNQPQHF	TGTGCCAGCAGCACCGGGACAGCGTTCAATCAGCCCCAGCATTTT
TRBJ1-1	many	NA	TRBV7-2	CASSLEGAGRAFF	TGTGCCAGCAGCTTAGAAGGGGCAGGGAGAGCTTTCTTT
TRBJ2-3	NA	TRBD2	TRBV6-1	CASSEFGGGADTQYF	TGTGCCAGCAGTGAATTTGGTGGGGGGGCAGATACGCAGTATTTT
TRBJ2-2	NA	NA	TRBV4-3	CASSQGRPGTGELFF	TGCGCCAGCAGCCAAGGGCGTCCGGGGACCGGGGAGCTGTTTTTT
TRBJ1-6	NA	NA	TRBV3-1	CASSQARRDSPLHF	TGTGCCAGCAGCCAAGCCAGGAGGGATTCACCCCTCCACTTT
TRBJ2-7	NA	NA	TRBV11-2	CASSLELAADEQYF	TGTGCCAGCAGCTTAGAATTGGCCGCCGACGAGCAGTACTTC
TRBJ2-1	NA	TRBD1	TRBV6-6	CASSYLRDREQFF	TGTGCCAGCAGTTACTTACGGGACAGGGAGCAGTTCTTC
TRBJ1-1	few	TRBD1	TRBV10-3	CAIQGMGTEAFF	TGTGCCATACAGGGGATGGGCACTGAAGCTTTCTTT
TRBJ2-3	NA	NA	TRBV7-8	CASSFRRDSSTDTQYF	TGTGCCAGCAGCTTTAGAAGGGATAGTAGCACAGATACGCAGTATTTT
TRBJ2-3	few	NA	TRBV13	CASRVRATDTQYF	TGTGCCAGCCGCGTCCGGGCCACAGATACGCAGTATTTT
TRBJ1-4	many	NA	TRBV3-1	CASSRGITLFF	TGTGCCAGCAGCCGAGGAATCACCCTGTTTTTT
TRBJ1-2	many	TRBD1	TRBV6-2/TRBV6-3	CASARGLIDGYTF	TGTGCCAGCGCGAGGGGGCTAATCGATGGCTACACCTTC
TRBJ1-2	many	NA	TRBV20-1	CSAPPPGVYGGYTF	TGCAGTGCTCCTCCTCCAGGGGTATACGGTGGCTACACCTTC
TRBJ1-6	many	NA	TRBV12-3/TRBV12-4	CASSLAQINSPLHF	TGTGCCAGCAGTTTAGCCCAGATTAATTCACCCCTCCACTTT
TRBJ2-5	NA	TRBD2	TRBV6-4	CASSDVASGGQETQYF	TGTGCCAGCAGTGATGTGGCTAGCGGGGGACAAGAGACCCAGTACTTC
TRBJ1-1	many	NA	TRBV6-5	CASSPGWGEAFF	TGTGCCAGCAGTCCCGGATGGGGTGAAGCTTTCTTT
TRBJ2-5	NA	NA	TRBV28	CASHHQETQYF	TGTGCCAGCCACCACCAAGAGACCCAGTACTTC
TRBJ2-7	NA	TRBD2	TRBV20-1	CSAIPGLDSYEQYF	TGCAGTGCCATACCGGGACTAGACTCCTACGAGCAGTACTTC
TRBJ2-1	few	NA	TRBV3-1	CASSQALIQGEQFF	TGTGCCAGCAGCCAAGCCTTAATTCAGGGCGAGCAGTTCTTC
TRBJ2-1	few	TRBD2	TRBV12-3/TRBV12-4	CASSLAPPTTSGGANEQFF	TGTGCCAGCAGTTTAGCCCCCCCTACTACTAGCGGGGGGGCCAATGAGCAGTTCTTC
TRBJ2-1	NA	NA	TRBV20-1	CSAHSGRDYNEQFF	TGCAGTGCCCACTCTGGACGGGACTACAATGAGCAGTTCTTC
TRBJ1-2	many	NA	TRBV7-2	CASSLLQGNYGYTF	TGTGCCAGCAGCTTACTTCAGGGGAACTATGGCTACACCTTC
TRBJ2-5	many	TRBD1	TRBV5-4	CASSSQGAQETQYF	TGTGCCAGCAGCTCCCAGGGGGCCCAAGAGACCCAGTACTTC
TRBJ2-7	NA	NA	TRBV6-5	CASSSGRRRGLYEQYF	TGTGCCAGCAGTTCCGGACGGCGGCGGGGCCTCTACGAGCAGTACTTC
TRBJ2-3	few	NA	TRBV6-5	CASSRQYSPSTDTQYF	TGTGCCAGCAGCCGGCAGTACAGTCCTTCCACAGATACGCAGTATTTT
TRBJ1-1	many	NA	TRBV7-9	CASSWTRGTSNTEAFF	TGTGCCAGCAGCTGGACCAGGGGTACAAGCAACACTGAAGCTTTCTTT
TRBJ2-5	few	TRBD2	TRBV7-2	CASSSPGLPGRAQYF	TGTGCCAGCAGCTCTCCGGGACTACCAGGACGGGCCCAGTACTTC
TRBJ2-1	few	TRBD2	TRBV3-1	CASSQGLAGGDEQFF	TGTGCCAGCAGCCAAGGACTAGCGGGGGGTGATGAGCAGTTCTTC
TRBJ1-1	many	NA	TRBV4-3	CASSRSTETEAFF	TGCGCCAGCAGCCGCTCGACAGAGACTGAAGCTTTCTTT
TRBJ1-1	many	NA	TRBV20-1	CSARVGGTEAFF	TGCAGTGCTAGAGTTGGAGGCACTGAAGCTTTCTTT
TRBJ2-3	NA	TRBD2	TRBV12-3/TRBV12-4	CASSPPGLVIDTQYF	TGTGCCAGCAGTCCCCCGGGACTAGTAATAGATACGCAGTATTTT
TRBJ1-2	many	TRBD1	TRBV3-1	CASSQAGTGGGYGYTF	TGTGCCAGCAGCCAAGCCGGGACAGGGGGAGGCTATGGCTACACCTTC
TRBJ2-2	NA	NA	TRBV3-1	CASSPQVTGELFF	TGTGCCAGCAGCCCTCAAGTCACCGGGGAGCTGTTTTTT
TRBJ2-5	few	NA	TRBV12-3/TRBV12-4	CASSLDGPAGTQYF	TGTGCCAGCAGTTTAGATGGCCCGGCGGGGACCCAGTACTTC
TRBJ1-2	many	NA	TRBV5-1	CASSLEGEGWGYTF	TGCGCCAGCAGCTTGGAAGGAGAGGGCTGGGGCTACACCTTC
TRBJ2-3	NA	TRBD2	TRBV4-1	CASSLLAGGLGTDTQYF	TGCGCCAGCAGCCTTTTAGCGGGGGGGCTTGGCACAGATACGCAGTATTTT
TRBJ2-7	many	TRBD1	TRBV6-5	CASSVDRDGYEQYF	TGTGCCAGCAGTGTAGACAGGGATGGGTACGAGCAGTACTTC
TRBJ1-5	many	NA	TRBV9	CASSVGNNQPQHF	TGTGCCAGCAGCGTAGGGAACAATCAGCCCCAGCATTTT